Given below is one T cell receptor (beta chain) in context. These data belong to a study of blood T cell repertoires in COVID-19. The CDR3 has 16 residues. Germline V CDR1 and CDR2: MNHEY, SVGAGI. V lost 2 bases and J lost 4; bases outside the gene matches: 6. Generated by immunoSEQ multiplex PCR, the TCRdb table keeps only in-frame clones and is missing some. Here the sample spans approximately 84,000 clones, about 83% being singletons. This rearrangement joins TRBV6-5 to TRBJ2-3; 10 bases line up with TRBD2. Sequencing input: peripheral blood. This TCR came from an elderly woman with acute or convalescent COVID-19. In DNA, the CDR3 is TGTGCCAGCAGTTACGATTTTCTAGCGGGAGCAGATACGCAGTATTTT. Residues: CASSYDFLAGADTQYF.